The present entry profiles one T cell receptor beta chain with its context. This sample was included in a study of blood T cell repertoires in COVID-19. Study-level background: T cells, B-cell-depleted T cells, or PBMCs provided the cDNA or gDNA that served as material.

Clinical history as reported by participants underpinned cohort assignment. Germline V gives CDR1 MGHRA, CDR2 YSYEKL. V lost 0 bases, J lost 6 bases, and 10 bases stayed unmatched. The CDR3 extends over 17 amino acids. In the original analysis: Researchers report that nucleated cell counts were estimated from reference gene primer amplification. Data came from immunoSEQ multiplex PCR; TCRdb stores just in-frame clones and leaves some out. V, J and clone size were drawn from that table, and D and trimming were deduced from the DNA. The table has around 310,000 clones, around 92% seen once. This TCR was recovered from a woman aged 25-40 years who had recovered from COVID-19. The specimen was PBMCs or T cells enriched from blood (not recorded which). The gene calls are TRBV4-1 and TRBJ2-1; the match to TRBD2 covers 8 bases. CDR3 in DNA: TGCGCCAGCAGCCAAGAACTCCTAGCGGGTCCGACCAATGAGCAGTTCTTC. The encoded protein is CASSQELLAGPTNEQFF.